Given below is one T cell receptor beta chain in context. What it binds is unknown. The CDR3 is made up of 15 amino acids. Per the germline V gene, CDR1 is MDHEN and CDR2 is SYDVKM. Trimming stripped 5 bases from V and 1 base from J, with 14 bases between. Sequencing was performed with immunoSEQ multiplex PCR; in TCRdb, only in-frame clones are kept and a portion is missing. The sample includes roughly 150,000 clones, about nine tenths of them seen just once. The sample belongs to a study of T cell responses to AZD1222 COVID-19 vaccine. Study outcomes and limitations: Across spike, vaccine-associated CD4 TCRs were found, dominant at 160-218 and 743-854. A reported finding is that nearly half of spike-specific TCRs target unmutated variant regions. It was only after the peak T cell response that any repertoires were sampled. Just five or six AZD1222 recipients were seropositive at baseline.

The sequences come from peripheral blood, collected 28 days after the second AZD1222 dose. The chain couples TRBV28 to TRBJ1-1, with D perhaps matching TRBD1 (6 bases). The sequence derives from an adult who received the AZD1222 COVID-19 vaccine. CDR3 loop: CASSLPGTSNTEAFF. As DNA, the CDR3 is TGTGCCAGCAGTCTCCCCGGGACATCGAACACTGAAGCTTTCTTT.